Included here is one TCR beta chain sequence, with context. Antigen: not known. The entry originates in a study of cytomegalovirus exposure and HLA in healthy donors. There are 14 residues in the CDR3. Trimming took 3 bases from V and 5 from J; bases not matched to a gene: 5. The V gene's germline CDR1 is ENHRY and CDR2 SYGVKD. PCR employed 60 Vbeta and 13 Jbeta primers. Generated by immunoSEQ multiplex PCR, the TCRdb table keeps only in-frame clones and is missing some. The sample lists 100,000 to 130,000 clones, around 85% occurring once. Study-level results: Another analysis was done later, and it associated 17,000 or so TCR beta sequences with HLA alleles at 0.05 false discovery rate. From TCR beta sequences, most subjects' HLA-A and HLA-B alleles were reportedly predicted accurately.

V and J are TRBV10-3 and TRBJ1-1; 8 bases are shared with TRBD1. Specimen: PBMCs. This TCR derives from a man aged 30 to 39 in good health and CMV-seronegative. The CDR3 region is CAISDLTGATEAFF. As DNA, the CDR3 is TGTGCCATCAGTGATCTGACAGGGGCTACTGAAGCTTTCTTT.